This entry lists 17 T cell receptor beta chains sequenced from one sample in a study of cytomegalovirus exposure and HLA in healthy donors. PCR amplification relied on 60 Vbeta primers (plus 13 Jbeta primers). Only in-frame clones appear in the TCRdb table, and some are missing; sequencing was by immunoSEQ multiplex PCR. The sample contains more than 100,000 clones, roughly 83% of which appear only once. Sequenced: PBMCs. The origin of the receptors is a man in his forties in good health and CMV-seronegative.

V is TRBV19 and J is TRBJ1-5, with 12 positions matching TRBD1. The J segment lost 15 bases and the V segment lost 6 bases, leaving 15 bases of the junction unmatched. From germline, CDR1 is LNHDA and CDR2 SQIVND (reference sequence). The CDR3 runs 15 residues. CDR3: CASSGTGGALGVRHF. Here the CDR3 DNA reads TGTGCCAGTAGCGGGACAGGGGGCGCGTTGGGGGTTCGGCATTTT.

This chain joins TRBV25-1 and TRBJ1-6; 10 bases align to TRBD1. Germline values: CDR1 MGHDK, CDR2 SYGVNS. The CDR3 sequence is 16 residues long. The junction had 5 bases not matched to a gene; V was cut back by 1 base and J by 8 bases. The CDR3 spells CASSELWTGGHSPLHF. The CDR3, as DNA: TGTGCCAGCAGTGAATTATGGACAGGGGGGCATTCACCCCTCCACTTT.

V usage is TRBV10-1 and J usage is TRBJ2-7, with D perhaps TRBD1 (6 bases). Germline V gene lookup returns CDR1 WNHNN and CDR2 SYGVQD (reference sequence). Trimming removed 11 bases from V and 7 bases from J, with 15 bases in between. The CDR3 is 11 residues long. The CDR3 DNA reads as TGCGCCCCCAACAGGGACGAGGAGCAGTACTTC. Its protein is CAPNRDEEQYF.

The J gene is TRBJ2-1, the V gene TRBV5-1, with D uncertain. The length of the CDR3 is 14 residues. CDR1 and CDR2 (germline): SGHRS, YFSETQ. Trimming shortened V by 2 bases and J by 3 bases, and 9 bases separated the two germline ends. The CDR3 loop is CASSLPMNYNEQFF. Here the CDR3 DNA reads TGCGCCAGCAGCTTACCTATGAACTACAATGAGCAGTTCTTC.

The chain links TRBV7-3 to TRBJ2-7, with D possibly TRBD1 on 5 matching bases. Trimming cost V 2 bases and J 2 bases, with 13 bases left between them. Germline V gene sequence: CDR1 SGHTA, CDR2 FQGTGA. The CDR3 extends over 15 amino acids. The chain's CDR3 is CASSLYGQGPYEQYF. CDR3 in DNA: TGTGCCAGCAGCTTATACGGGCAGGGCCCCTACGAGCAGTACTTC.

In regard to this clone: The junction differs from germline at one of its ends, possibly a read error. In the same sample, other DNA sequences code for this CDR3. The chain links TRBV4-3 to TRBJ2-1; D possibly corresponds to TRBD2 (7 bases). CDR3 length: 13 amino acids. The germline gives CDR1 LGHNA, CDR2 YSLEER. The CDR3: CASSPIGGDEQFF. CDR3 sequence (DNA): TGCGCTAGCAGTCCCATAGGGGGGGATGAGCAGTTCTTC.

The CDR3 DNA follows: TGTGCCAGCAGTGAAGTCGGGAGATCAGATACGCAGTATTTT. Translated, it gives CASSEVGRSDTQYF. The chain combines TRBV6-1 with TRBJ2-3; the D gene is possibly TRBD2 (6 bases). CDR1 and CDR2 from the germline V gene are MNHNS and SASEGT. There are 14 residues in the CDR3. The ends were cut back, 1 base at V and 4 bases at J, with 9 bases in the middle.

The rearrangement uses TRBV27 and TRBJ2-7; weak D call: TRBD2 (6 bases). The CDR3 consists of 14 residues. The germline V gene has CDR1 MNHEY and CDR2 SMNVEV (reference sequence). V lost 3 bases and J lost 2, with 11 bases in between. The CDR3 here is CASSFGGSTYEQYF. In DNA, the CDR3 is TGTGCCAGCAGTTTTGGGGGGTCCACCTACGAGCAGTACTTC.

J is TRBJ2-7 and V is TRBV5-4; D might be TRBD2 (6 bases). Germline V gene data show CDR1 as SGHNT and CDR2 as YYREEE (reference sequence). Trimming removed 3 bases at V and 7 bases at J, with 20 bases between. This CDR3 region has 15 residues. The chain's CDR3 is CASSSASTGGSEQYF. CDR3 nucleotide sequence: TGTGCCAGCAGCTCTGCTTCCACCGGGGGATCTGAGCAGTACTTC.

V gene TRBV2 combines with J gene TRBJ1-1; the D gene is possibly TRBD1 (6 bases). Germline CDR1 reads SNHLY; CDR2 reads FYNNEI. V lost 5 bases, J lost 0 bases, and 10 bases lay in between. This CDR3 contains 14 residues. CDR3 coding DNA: TGTGCCAGCAGTAAGGACAGCATGAACACTGAAGCTTTCTTT. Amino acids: CASSKDSMNTEAFF.

The CDR3 DNA reads as TGTGCCAGCAGCTTAGACAGGGGGCGTGAAAAACTGTTTTTT. Amino acids: CASSLDRGREKLFF. The chain is built from TRBV13 and TRBJ1-4; 9 bases are shared with TRBD1. The CDR3 extends over 14 amino acids. After removal of 1 base from V and 7 bases from J, the junction contained 1 base not matched to a gene. Germline CDR1 and CDR2: PRHDT and FYEKMQ (reference sequence). Combining the CDR3 with reference TRBV13 and TRBJ1-4 gives the whole variable domain AAGVIQSPRHLIKEKRETATLKCYPIPRHDTVYWYQQGPGQDPQFLISFYEKMQSDKGSIPDRFSAQQFSDYHSELNMSSLELGDSALYFCASSLDRGREKLFFGSGTQLSVL.

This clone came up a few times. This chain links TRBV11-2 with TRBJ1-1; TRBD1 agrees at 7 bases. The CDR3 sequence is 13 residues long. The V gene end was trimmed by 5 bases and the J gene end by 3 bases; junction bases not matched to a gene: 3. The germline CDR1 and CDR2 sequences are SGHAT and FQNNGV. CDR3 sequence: CASSPTGYTEAFF. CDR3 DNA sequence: TGTGCCAGCAGCCCGACAGGGTACACTGAAGCTTTCTTT.

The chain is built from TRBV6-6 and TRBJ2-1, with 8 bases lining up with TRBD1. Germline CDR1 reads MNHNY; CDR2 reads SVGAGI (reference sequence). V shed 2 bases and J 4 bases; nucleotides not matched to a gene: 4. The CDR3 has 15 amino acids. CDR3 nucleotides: TGTGCCAGCAGTTACCCGGGACAGGAATACAATGAGCAGTTCTTC. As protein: CASSYPGQEYNEQFF.

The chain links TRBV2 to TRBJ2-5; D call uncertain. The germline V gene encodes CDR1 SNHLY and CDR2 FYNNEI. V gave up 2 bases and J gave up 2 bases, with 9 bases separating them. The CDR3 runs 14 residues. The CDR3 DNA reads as TGTGCCAGCAGTGAACTAAGGAGTCAAGAGACCCAGTACTTC. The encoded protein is CASSELRSQETQYF.

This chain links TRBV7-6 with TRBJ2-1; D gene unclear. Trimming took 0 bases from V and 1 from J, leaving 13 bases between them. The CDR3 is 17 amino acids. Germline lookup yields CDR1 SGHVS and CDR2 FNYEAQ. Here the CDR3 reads CASSLAQTLISYNEQFF. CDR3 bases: TGTGCCAGCAGCTTAGCCCAGACTCTCATTTCCTACAATGAGCAGTTCTTC.

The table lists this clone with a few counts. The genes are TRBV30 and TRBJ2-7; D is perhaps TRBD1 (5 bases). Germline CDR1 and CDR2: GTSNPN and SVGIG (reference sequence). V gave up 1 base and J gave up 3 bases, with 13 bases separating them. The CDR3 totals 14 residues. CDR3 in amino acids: CAWSGHQGFYEQYF. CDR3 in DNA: TGTGCCTGGAGTGGCCACCAGGGTTTCTACGAGCAGTACTTC.

The CDR3, as DNA: TGTGCCAGCAGCTTTGCACAGGGACAGGGAAACACCATATATTTT. This translates into CASSFAQGQGNTIYF. The rearrangement joins TRBV7-6 to TRBJ1-3; 7 nucleotides agree with TRBD1. From germline, CDR1 is SGHVS and CDR2 FNYEAQ. Germline trimming cut 3 bases from V and 4 bases from J; bases unmatched to any gene: 6. This CDR3 contains 15 residues. Full variable domain (rest looked up from reference TRBV7-6 and TRBJ1-3): GAGVSQSPRYKVTKRGQDVALRCDPISGHVSLYWYRQALGQGPEFLTYFNYEAQQDKSGLPNDRFSAERPEGSISTLTIQRTEQRDSAMYRCASSFAQGQGNTIYFGEGSWLTVV.